The 27 T cell receptor beta chains given below trace back to one sample, sequenced in a study of blood T cell repertoires in COVID-19. Some clones are missing from TCRdb's copy, which holds only in-frame ones; the method was immunoSEQ multiplex PCR. Of 650,000 to 800,000 clones listed, 70% to 90% are singletons. Material: peripheral blood. The receptors here all came from a woman aged 18-29 years with acute or convalescent COVID-19.

The CDR3: CASRLTDSYEQYF. Here the CDR3 DNA reads TGTGCCAGCAGGCTGACAGATTCCTACGAGCAGTACTTC. J is TRBJ2-7 and V is TRBV6-5; tentatively, D is TRBD1 (5 bases). CDR1 and CDR2 from the germline V gene are MNHEY and SVGAGI. This CDR3 is built from 13 residues. The V gene lost 6 bases and the J gene lost 1 base, with 10 bases spanning the gap.

The chain recombines TRBV24-1 with TRBJ2-1; maybe TRBD2 (7 bases). Germline assignment: CDR1 KGHDR and CDR2 SFDVKD. The CDR3 extends over 15 amino acids. V lost 2 bases to trimming and J lost 12 bases, with 19 bases between them. DNA for the CDR3: TGTGCCACCAGTGATTCCCGGCTGGGGGGGCGGTCGCAGTTCTTC. Amino acids: CATSDSRLGGRSQFF.

The CDR3 DNA reads TGTGCCAGCAGCAAACGAGAGAACACTGAAGCTTTCTTT. This translates into CASSKRENTEAFF. This rearrangement joins TRBV6-2 or TRBV6-3 to TRBJ1-1; D gene unclear. Trimming took off 6 bases at V and 1 base at J, with 9 bases between the two ends. Per the germline V gene, CDR1 is MNHEY and CDR2 is SVGEGT. CDR3 length: 13 residues.

J is TRBJ1-4 and V is TRBV6-5; 9 bases map to TRBD1. This CDR3 contains 16 residues. The J segment lost 6 bases and the V segment lost 2 bases, leaving 7 bases of the junction unmatched. Germline V gene sequence: CDR1 MNHEY, CDR2 SVGAGI. CDR3 sequence: CASSYGQGRGHEKLFF. CDR3 nucleotide sequence: TGTGCCAGCAGTTACGGACAGGGGAGAGGACATGAAAAACTGTTTTTT.

This sequence joins TRBV2 and TRBJ1-1, with TRBD1 identical over 7 bases. The CDR3 length is 14 residues. Germline V gene lookup returns CDR1 SNHLY and CDR2 FYNNEI. V shed 2 bases and J 1 base; nucleotides not matched to a gene: 1. The CDR3 region has the DNA TGTGCCAGCAGTGAAAGGGACAGGAACACTGAAGCTTTCTTT. Its protein product is CASSERDRNTEAFF.

This clone occurred once. V and J are TRBV29-1 and TRBJ1-1; D remains unclear. Trimming left V 7 bases short and J 8 bases short, with 5 bases between. The CDR3 runs to 8 residues. The V gene's germline CDR1 is SQVTM and CDR2 ANQGSEA. CDR3 protein: CSDSEAFF. The CDR3 bases are TGCAGCGACTCCGAAGCTTTCTTT.

The CDR3 nucleotides are TGTGCTAGTGGGAGGGGGCCGCACTATGGCTACACCTTC. This codes for CASGRGPHYGYTF. The chain has TRBV12-5 and TRBJ1-2; 7 nucleotides agree with TRBD1. This CDR3 has 13 amino acids. V shed 6 bases, J shed 3 bases, and the junction held 4 bases outside the gene matches. The germline V gene encodes CDR1 LGHNT and CDR2 FRNRAP.

V is TRBV30 and J is TRBJ1-1, with D possibly matching TRBD1 (5 bases). V was cut by 3 bases and J by 3 bases, with 11 bases left in between. From germline, CDR1 is GTSNPN and CDR2 SVGIG (reference sequence). The CDR3 is 13 amino acids. As DNA, the CDR3 is TGTGCCTGGAGCGAAGGCAGGGACACTGAAGCTTTCTTT. Translated, it gives CAWSEGRDTEAFF. The full variable domain, rest sourced from reference TRBV30 and TRBJ1-1, is SQTIHQWPATLVQPVGSPLSLECTVEGTSNPNLYWYRQAAGRGLQLLFYSVGIGQISSEVPQNLSASRPQDRQFILSSKKLLLSDSGFYLCAWSEGRDTEAFFGQGTRLTVV.

The rearrangement joins TRBV12-5 to TRBJ1-5; 7 bases map to TRBD1. Germline loops: CDR1 LGHNT, CDR2 FRNRAP. V lost 1 base and J lost 5; bases outside the gene matches: 8. This CDR3 contains 16 residues. CDR3 in DNA: TGTGCTAGTGGTTTGGGACCAGGGACAGTACATCAGCCCCAGCATTTT. Protein: CASGLGPGTVHQPQHF.

This clone was detected only a few times. Other DNA sequences within the sample encode an identical CDR3. The chain links TRBV5-1 to TRBJ1-5; D is unclear. Germline CDR1 and CDR2: SGHRS and YFSETQ. Between the trimmed V and J ends, which lost 2 bases and 0 bases, there was a span of 9 bases. The CDR3 spans 15 residues. Written as DNA, the CDR3 is TGCGCCAGCAGCTTAGCCGGGAATAGCAATCAGCCCCAGCATTTT. Protein sequence: CASSLAGNSNQPQHF.

The gene calls are TRBV7-8 and TRBJ2-1, with D perhaps TRBD1 (5 bases). V was trimmed by 0 bases and J by 15 bases, leaving 15 bases between them. The CDR3 sequence is 13 residues long. Germline V gene lookup returns CDR1 SGHVS and CDR2 FQNEAQ. CDR3 in DNA: TGTGCCAGCAGCTTAGCGGTCACCAGGGATCCGTTCTTC. It codes for CASSLAVTRDPFF.

The chain's CDR3 is CASSDWPDTQYF. The CDR3, as DNA: TGTGCCAGCAGTGACTGGCCGGATACGCAGTATTTT. The chain carries TRBV2 and TRBJ2-3; D unresolved. Trimming took off 3 bases at V and 6 bases at J, with 7 bases between the two ends. CDR1 is SNHLY, CDR2 FYNNEI, per germline. There are 12 residues in the CDR3.

The gene calls are TRBV6-5 and TRBJ1-5; D gene unclear. CDR1 is MNHEY and CDR2 is SVGAGI in the germline V gene. The V end lost 4 bases, the J end lost 5 bases, and 15 bases lay between the germline ends. The CDR3 runs 15 residues. The CDR3 loop reads CASSSREGGDQPQHF. DNA for the CDR3: TGTGCCAGCAGTTCCCGGGAGGGAGGAGATCAGCCCCAGCATTTT.

This chain uses TRBV11-1 with TRBJ1-3; D not resolved. V dropped 3 bases and J dropped 0 bases, with 9 bases sitting between them. CDR1 and CDR2 (germline): SGHAT, FQDESV (reference sequence). The CDR3 is 15 residues long. The CDR3 loop is CASSFGYRSGNTIYF. The CDR3 DNA sequence: TGTGCCAGCAGCTTCGGGTATCGCTCTGGAAACACCATATATTTT. The full variable domain, rest sourced from reference TRBV11-1 and TRBJ1-3, is EAEVAQSPRYKITEKSQAVAFWCDPISGHATLYWYRQILGQGPELLVQFQDESVVDDSQLPKDRFSAERLKGVDSTLKIQPAELGDSAMYLCASSFGYRSGNTIYFGEGSWLTVV.

The chain has TRBV5-1 and TRBJ2-2; D possibly corresponds to TRBD2 (6 bases). The germline gives CDR1 SGHRS, CDR2 YFSETQ. CDR3 length: 15 amino acids. The V gene lost 4 bases and the J gene lost 5 bases, with 15 bases spanning the gap. This CDR3 reads CASSIGTRGTGELFF. The DNA of the CDR3 is TGCGCCAGCAGCATTGGGACCCGGGGGACCGGGGAGCTGTTTTTT.

J is TRBJ2-7 and V is TRBV9, with D maybe TRBD2 (7 bases). This CDR3 spans 13 amino acids. Germline CDR1 and CDR2: SGDLS and YYNGEE. V was pared by 2 bases and J by 7 bases, with 13 bases between. This chain's CDR3 is CASSVGGPGEQYF. CDR3 DNA: TGTGCCAGCAGCGTGGGGGGGCCTGGTGAGCAGTACTTC.

The rearrangement joins TRBV2 to TRBJ1-5; D may be TRBD1 (5 bases). The V end was cut by 4 bases, the J end by 4 bases, with 8 bases between. Germline V gene sequence: CDR1 SNHLY, CDR2 FYNNEI. The CDR3 is made up of 13 amino acids. Here the CDR3 DNA reads TGTGCCAGCAGTGGGGGGGGGAATCAGCCCCAGCATTTT. Protein: CASSGGGNQPQHF. The entire variable domain, with the rest obtained from reference TRBV2 and TRBJ1-5, is as follows: EPEVTQTPSHQVTQMGQEVILRCVPISNHLYFYWYRQILGQKVEFLVSFYNNEISEKSEIFDDQFSVERPDGSNFTLKIRSTKLEDSAMYFCASSGGGNQPQHFGDGTRLSIL.

This sequence joins TRBV6-5 and TRBJ1-4; D possibly corresponds to TRBD1 (6 bases). Germline V gene data show CDR1 as MNHEY and CDR2 as SVGAGI. Trimming cost V 0 bases and J 4 bases, with 12 bases left between them. The CDR3 is 16 amino acids. CDR3 amino acids: CASSYSAGAFNEKLFF. DNA of the CDR3: TGTGCCAGCAGTTACTCGGCGGGGGCTTTTAATGAAAAACTGTTTTTT.

The rearrangement uses TRBV7-9 and TRBJ1-4; 7 nucleotides line up with TRBD1. The CDR3 is 16 residues long. Germline V gives CDR1 SEHNR, CDR2 FQNEAQ (reference sequence). V dropped 5 bases and J dropped 0; count of bases not matched to a gene: 6. Written as DNA, the CDR3 is TGTGCCAGCAGCCCAGGGGGAATTGCAACTAATGAAAAACTGTTTTTT. This codes for CASSPGGIATNEKLFF. Together with reference TRBV7-9 and TRBJ1-4, the CDR3 gives the full variable domain: DTGVSQNPRHKITKRGQNVTFRCDPISEHNRLYWYRQTLGQGPEFLTYFQNEAQLEKSRLLSDRFSAERPKGSFSTLEIQRTEQGDSAMYLCASSPGGIATNEKLFFGSGTQLSVL.

The chain recombines TRBV7-6 with TRBJ2-1; 9 bases match TRBD1. J was trimmed by 14 bases and V by 3 bases; bases with no gene match: 8. Germline V lookup: CDR1 SGHVS, CDR2 FNYEAQ. The CDR3 runs to 13 residues. This CDR3 reads CASSLGTGLSEFF. The CDR3 region has the DNA TGTGCCAGCAGCTTGGGGACAGGGCTCAGCGAGTTCTTC.

V and J are TRBV2 and TRBJ1-4, with 7 bases identical to TRBD1. Germline lookup yields CDR1 SNHLY and CDR2 FYNNEI. J lost 8 bases, V lost 6 bases, and 12 bases had no gene match. The CDR3 runs to 15 residues. The CDR3 DNA reads as TGTGCCAGCAGGGCACAGGGGACAGTTGGCGAAAAACTGTTTTTT. Protein: CASRAQGTVGEKLFF.

This clone was seen a single time. The genes are TRBV7-9 and TRBJ1-5, with TRBD1 as a possible D gene (6 bases). Trimming removed 1 base from V and 0 bases from J, with 10 bases in between. From germline, CDR1 is SEHNR and CDR2 FQNEAQ (reference sequence). This CDR3 comprises 16 residues. The DNA of the CDR3 is TGTGCCAGCAGCTTAGGGACAGACTATAGCAATCAGCCCCAGCATTTT. As protein: CASSLGTDYSNQPQHF.

The chain links TRBV2 to TRBJ2-2, with 7 positions matching TRBD1. V dropped 7 bases and J dropped 7; count of bases not matched to a gene: 9. The CDR3 runs 14 residues. CDR1 and CDR2 from the germline V gene are SNHLY and FYNNEI. The CDR3 coding sequence is TGTGCCAGCAACTCACAGGGGTTAGACGGGGAGCTGTTTTTT. Residues: CASNSQGLDGELFF.

This chain joins TRBV30 and TRBJ1-5; TRBD1 aligns across 7 bases. Germline V gives CDR1 GTSNPN, CDR2 SVGIG (reference sequence). V gave up 1 base and J gave up 7 bases; unmatched junction bases: 10. The CDR3 sequence is 15 residues long. CDR3: CAWSARQGLRQPQHF. The CDR3 nucleotides are TGTGCCTGGAGTGCCCGACAGGGTCTAAGACAGCCCCAGCATTTT.

CDR3 region: CASSPRQGNTYEQYF. In DNA form, the CDR3 reads TGTGCCAGCTCACCGCGGCAGGGAAACACCTACGAGCAGTACTTC. The V call is TRBV18, the J call TRBJ2-7; possible D gene TRBD1, 5 bases. Germline V gives CDR1 KGHSH, CDR2 LQKENI. V was clipped by 3 bases and J by 2 bases, with 14 bases between them. This CDR3 contains 15 residues.

This chain links TRBV7-9 with TRBJ2-1; D possibly corresponds to TRBD2 (6 bases). The CDR3 length is 14 residues. The V end was cut by 1 base, the J end by 7 bases, with 11 bases between. Looked up from germline, CDR1 is SEHNR and CDR2 is FQNEAQ (reference sequence). CDR3 in amino acids: CASSLGGGGNEQFF. Here the CDR3 DNA reads TGTGCCAGCAGCTTAGGTGGTGGGGGGAATGAGCAGTTCTTC.

This chain joins TRBV13 and TRBJ1-4; D is uncertain. The germline gives CDR1 PRHDT, CDR2 FYEKMQ (reference sequence). The CDR3 length is 15 residues. Deletions cut 8 bases from V and 1 base from J, with 14 bases between. This chain's CDR3 is CASAGSRKTNEKLFF. The CDR3 nucleotides read TGTGCCAGCGCCGGATCCAGGAAAACTAATGAAAAACTGTTTTTT.